The next 21 T cell receptor beta chains were all read from a single sample in a study of early T cells in non-severe SARS-CoV-2 infection. A single record per CDR3 protein comes from TCRdb applying MiXCR to the 5' RACE reads. Among some 91,000 distinct CDR3 sequences listed, over 10% were seen once. The sequencing sample was made of whole blood. These TCRs come from an adult who was a healthcare worker with PCR-confirmed SARS-CoV-2 infection or an uninfected control (not recorded which).

A few counts support this clonotype. The V call is TRBV7-2, the J call TRBJ2-4; TRBD1 aligns across 7 bases. Germline-derived CDR1 and CDR2 are SGHTA and FQGNSA. The J segment lost 15 bases and the V segment lost 4 bases, leaving 21 bases of the junction unmatched. This CDR3 has 16 residues. The CDR3 nucleotides read TGTGCCAGCAGCTCATCGCAGGGGGACGTTTTAGGGGCAAGGTACTTC. Amino acids: CASSSSQGDVLGARYF.

This clonotype showed up just a few times. The V gene is TRBV28, the J gene TRBJ1-2; 8 nucleotides match TRBD1. V shed 5 bases and J 0 bases; nucleotides not matched to a gene: 2. CDR1 MDHEN and CDR2 SYDVKM come from the germline V gene. This CDR3 is 14 amino acids long. Here the CDR3 DNA reads TGTGCCAGCAGTGGGACAGGTTCTAACTATGGCTACACCTTC. Its translation is CASSGTGSNYGYTF.

This clonotype has only a few counts. The chain joins TRBV7-2 to TRBJ2-4; a possible D gene is TRBD2 (7 bases). This CDR3 spans 16 amino acids. V lost 3 bases, J lost 0 bases, and 12 bases lay in between. Germline CDR1 SGHTA, CDR2 FQGNSA. The CDR3 region is CASSFRGGLAKNIQYF. The CDR3 bases are TGTGCCAGCAGCTTTCGCGGGGGCCTAGCCAAAAACATTCAGTACTTC. Supplemented by reference TRBV7-2 and TRBJ2-4, the full variable domain reads GAGVSQSPSNKVTEKGKDVELRCDPISGHTALYWYRQSLGQGLEFLIYFQGNSAPDKSGLPSDRFSAERTGGSVSTLTIQRTQQEDSAVYLCASSFRGGLAKNIQYFGAGTRLSVL.

This clonotype was detected ten times or more. This rearrangement joins TRBV7-9 to TRBJ1-4; D gene uncertain. V was cut by 5 bases and J by 0 bases, with 13 bases left in between. Germline-derived CDR1 and CDR2 are SEHNR and FQNEAQ (reference sequence). The CDR3 is 16 amino acids. CDR3 residues: CASSPRTLPTNEKLFF. The CDR3 nucleotides are TGTGCCAGCAGCCCGCGCACCCTTCCAACTAATGAAAAACTGTTTTTT.

This clonotype was seen a handful of times. V usage is TRBV19 and J usage is TRBJ1-2; D might be TRBD1 (5 bases). Trimming took 6 bases from V and 2 from J, leaving 19 bases between them. Looked up from germline, CDR1 is LNHDA and CDR2 is SQIVND (reference sequence). The CDR3 covers 16 residues. The CDR3 bases are TGTGCCAGTAGCCCCTCGGGGGGACTGAAAAACTATGGCTACACCTTC. It is translated as CASSPSGGLKNYGYTF. The complete variable domain, with remaining parts taken from reference TRBV19 and TRBJ1-2, reads DGGITQSPKYLFRKEGQNVTLSCEQNLNHDAMYWYRQDPGQGLRLIYYSQIVNDFQKGDIAEGYSVSREKKESFPLTVTSAQKNPTAFYLCASSPSGGLKNYGYTFGSGTRLTVV.

This clonotype was recorded many times. The CDR3 spells CSTFTNKNIQYF. As DNA, the CDR3 is TGCAGCACCTTCACGAACAAAAACATTCAGTACTTC. This sequence joins TRBV20-1 and TRBJ2-4; D is unclear. There are 12 residues in the CDR3. Germline V CDR1 and CDR2: DFQATT, SNEGSKA (reference sequence).

This clonotype was seen more than once but under ten times. The CDR3 DNA follows: TGTGCCAGCAGTTCCCCCGGGACCTTCAATCAGCCCCAGCATTTT. This codes for CASSSPGTFNQPQHF. The V and J genes are TRBV28 and TRBJ1-5; D is perhaps TRBD1 (5 bases). CDR1 MDHEN and CDR2 SYDVKM come from the germline V gene. This CDR3 has 15 residues. With 4 bases removed from V and 3 bases from J, the gap between germline ends came to 13 bases.

The V and J genes are TRBV7-2 and TRBJ1-1; D might be TRBD1 (5 bases). Germline V gene data show CDR1 as SGHTA and CDR2 as FQGNSA. The ends were cut back, 4 bases at V and 5 bases at J, with 20 bases in the middle. The CDR3 is 16 residues long. The CDR3, as DNA: TGTGCCAGCAGCTCCGCCCGGGGGTTAATAGGGACTGAAGCTTTCTTT. It yields the protein CASSSARGLIGTEAFF.

This clonotype was seen a handful of times. This chain uses TRBV11-2 with TRBJ2-7; 8 bases are shared with TRBD2. CDR3 length: 13 residues. Germline trimming cut 5 bases from V and 4 bases from J; bases unmatched to any gene: 4. The germline CDR1 and CDR2 sequences are SGHAT and FQNNGV. The CDR3 sequence is CASSRGGPYEQYF. CDR3 DNA: TGTGCCAGCAGCCGGGGGGGCCCTTACGAGCAGTACTTC.

This clonotype was seen at least ten times. The chain has TRBV12-3 or TRBV12-4 and TRBJ1-2; 7 nucleotides agree with TRBD1. Germline trimming cut 6 bases from V and 4 bases from J; bases unmatched to any gene: 5. The length of the CDR3 is 13 residues. The CDR3 loop is CASSLRDSYGYTF. DNA for the CDR3: TGTGCCAGCAGCCTCCGGGACAGCTATGGCTACACCTTC.

CDR3 bases: TGCGCCAGCAGTAGATCGGTGTACACTGAAGCTTTCTTT. It specifies CASSRSVYTEAFF. The chain couples TRBV4-3 to TRBJ1-1; no clear D gene. The CDR3 runs 13 residues. Germline V gene data show CDR1 as LGHNA and CDR2 as YSLEER. V was clipped by 6 bases and J by 3 bases, with 11 bases between them.

This clonotype was observed a handful of times. The chain has TRBV10-1 and TRBJ1-1; 7 bases agree with TRBD1. The CDR3 runs to 19 residues. The V gene's germline CDR1 is WNHNN and CDR2 SYGVQD (reference sequence). The V gene end was trimmed by 0 bases and the J gene end by 2 bases; junction bases not matched to a gene: 15. Written as DNA, the CDR3 is TGCGCCAGCAGTGAGTCGTATGACAGGGTGCGGAGCATAAACACTGAAGCTTTCTTT. This codes for CASSESYDRVRSINTEAFF.

This clonotype was seen a handful of times. V usage is TRBV29-1 and J usage is TRBJ2-3; D is undetermined. V lost 4 bases, J lost 2 bases, and 7 bases lay in between. The CDR3 spans 12 residues. Germline V gene data show CDR1 as SQVTM and CDR2 as ANQGSEA. This chain's CDR3 is CSVGGYTDTQYF. The CDR3 DNA sequence: TGCAGCGTTGGGGGTTACACAGATACGCAGTATTTT.

A remark on this clonotype: Given a much more abundant clone one base away, this may be a read error. V is TRBV28 and J is TRBJ1-2; D is unclear. The CDR3 is 12 amino acids. V lost 3 bases and J lost 4, with 6 bases in between. Germline lookup yields CDR1 MDHEN and CDR2 SYDVKM. DNA of the CDR3: TGTGCCAGCAGTTTGGGGAGCTATGGCTACACCTTC. This encodes CASSLGSYGYTF.

The genes are TRBV2 and TRBJ2-1, with no clear D. Per the germline V gene, CDR1 is SNHLY and CDR2 is FYNNEI. The germline V and J ends were trimmed by 7 bases and 10 bases, with 11 bases remaining between them. CDR3 length: 11 amino acids. The CDR3 bases are TGTGCCAGCACCAGCGTGGGGGAGCAGTTCTTC. It yields the protein CASTSVGEQFF.

There are a few counts of this clonotype. This chain joins TRBV6-6 and TRBJ2-7, with D maybe TRBD1 (6 bases). The CDR3 covers 16 residues. The V gene lost 6 bases and the J gene lost 7 bases, with 25 bases spanning the gap. Germline V gene lookup returns CDR1 MNHNY and CDR2 SVGAGI (reference sequence). The CDR3 here is CASSRSGTPSMGEQYF. The CDR3 nucleotides are TGTGCCAGCAGCCGATCCGGGACACCCTCAATGGGGGAGCAGTACTTC.

In this sample, this clonotype turned up many times. The chain carries TRBV11-2 and TRBJ2-2; 9 nucleotides line up with TRBD2. This CDR3 is 15 amino acids long. In germline, CDR1 is SGHAT, CDR2 FQNNGV. The junction had 7 bases not matched to a gene; V was cut back by 5 bases and J by 6 bases. Written as DNA, the CDR3 is TGTGCCAGCAGCCCGCGGGAGGGCCCGCCCGGGGAGCTGTTTTTT. The encoded protein is CASSPREGPPGELFF.

Notes on this clonotype: The junction differs from germline at one of its ends, possibly a read error. The genes are TRBV2 and TRBJ1-5, with TRBD1 matching 7 bases. This CDR3 has 15 amino acids. Germline V gene sequence: CDR1 SNHLY, CDR2 FYNNEI. DNA of the CDR3: TGTGCCAGCAGTGGACAGGGATTGGGCAAACAGCCCCAGCATTTT. This sequence encodes CASSGQGLGKQPQHF. Using reference TRBV2 and TRBJ1-5 for the parts outside the CDR3, the full variable domain is EPEVTQTPSHQVTQMGQEVILRCVPISNHLYFYWYRQILGQKVEFLVSFYNNEISEKSEIFDDQFSVERPDGSNFTLKIRSTKLEDSAMYFCASSGQGLGKQPQHFGDGTRLSIL.

This clonotype came up a few times. The gene calls are TRBV3-1 and TRBJ2-2, with D tentatively TRBD2 (6 bases). This CDR3 has 16 residues. V was shortened by 1 base and J by 5 bases, with 14 bases between the two germline ends. Germline lookup yields CDR1 LGHDT and CDR2 YNNKEL (reference sequence). The CDR3 nucleotides read TGTGCCAGCAGCCAAGGACGGACTATGAGGACCGGGGAGCTGTTTTTT. Translated, it gives CASSQGRTMRTGELFF. Complete variable domain (other parts from reference TRBV3-1 and TRBJ2-2): DTAVSQTPKYLVTQMGNDKSIKCEQNLGHDTMYWYKQDSKKFLKIMFSYNNKELIINETVPNRFSPKSPDKAHLNLHINSLELGDSAVYFCASSQGRTMRTGELFFGEGSRLTVL.

This chain links TRBV19 with TRBJ1-5; no definite D call. The V end was cut by 5 bases, the J end by 0 bases, with 23 bases between. Germline V gene lookup returns CDR1 LNHDA and CDR2 SQIVND (reference sequence). The CDR3 covers 19 residues. CDR3 bases: TGTGCCAGTAGTCCATCCCCCTCGGCCGGATTCTATAGCAATCAGCCCCAGCATTTT. It encodes CASSPSPSAGFYSNQPQHF.

This rearrangement joins TRBV14 to TRBJ1-6; tentatively, D is TRBD1 (5 bases). Germline V gene sequence: CDR1 SGHDN, CDR2 FVKESK. The CDR3 has 14 residues. V lost 5 bases, J lost 4 bases, and 9 bases lay in between. The CDR3 loop is CASSFQGYNSPLHF. The CDR3 DNA is TGTGCCAGCAGCTTCCAGGGATATAATTCACCCCTCCACTTT.